This entry features one T cell receptor (beta chain) sequence. Its antigen is unknown. A read error may produce the germline difference seen at one junction end. This sample was sequenced with an Illumina HiSeq 2500. TCRdb applied fastp at Q25 and MiXCR to the public reads, then kept only in-frame beta chains. Records with the same CDR3 protein are collapsed into one entry carrying the most frequent genes and DNA. Counted in this sample were 200 or so distinct CDR3 sequences; more than 20% of them appeared once. The ten largest clones represent approximately 92% of the sample. The data stem from a study listed by TCRdb under 2017. Context from the whole study: Human CD8+ TCR repertoires recognizing immunodominant viral antigens were characterized by means of sequence and structural analyses.

What the research found in general, with its limitations: The CD8+ TCR repertoires specific to different immunodominant viral antigens were reported to be highly diverse and distinct from one another.

Specimen: CD8+ T cells (not recorded whether cultured). This TCR came from a male donor.

The DNA sequence follows: TGTGCCGGCAGCCAAGATCAAGTGACCCAGTACTTC. Translated, this is CAGSQDQVTQYF. The chain uses TRBV4-2 and TRBJ2-5; too little of a D gene remains to name it. Spanning cysteine to phenylalanine, the CDR3 consists of 12 amino acids. Only the CDR3 DNA stays, 36 bases, in frame from base 1. From a lookup of the germline V gene, CDR1 and CDR2 are LGHNA and YNFKEQ.